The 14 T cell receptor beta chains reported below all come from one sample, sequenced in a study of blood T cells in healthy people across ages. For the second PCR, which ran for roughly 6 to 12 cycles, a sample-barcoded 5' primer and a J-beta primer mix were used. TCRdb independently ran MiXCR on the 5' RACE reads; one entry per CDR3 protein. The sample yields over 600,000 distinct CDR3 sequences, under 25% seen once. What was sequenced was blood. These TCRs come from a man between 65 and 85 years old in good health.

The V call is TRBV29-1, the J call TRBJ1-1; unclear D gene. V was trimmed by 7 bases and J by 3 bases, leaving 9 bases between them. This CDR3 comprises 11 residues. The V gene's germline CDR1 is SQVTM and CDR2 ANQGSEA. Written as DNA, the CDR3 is TGCAGCGGGAAATGGGACACTGAAGCTTTCTTT. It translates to CSGKWDTEAFF. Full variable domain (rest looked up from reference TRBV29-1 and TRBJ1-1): SAVISQKPSRDICQRGTSLTIQCQVDSQVTMMFWYRQQPGQSLTLIATANQGSEATYESGFVIDKFPISRPNLTFSTLTVSNMSPEDSSIYLCSGKWDTEAFFGQGTRLTVV.

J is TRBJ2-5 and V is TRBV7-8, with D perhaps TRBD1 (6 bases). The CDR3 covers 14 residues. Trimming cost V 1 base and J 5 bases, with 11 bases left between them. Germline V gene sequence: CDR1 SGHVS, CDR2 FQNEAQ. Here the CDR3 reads CASSLGQVLETQYF. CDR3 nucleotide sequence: TGTGCCAGCAGCTTAGGACAGGTATTGGAGACCCAGTACTTC. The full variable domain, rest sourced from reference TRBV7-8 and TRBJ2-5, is GAGVSQSPRYKVAKRGQDVALRCDPISGHVSLFWYQQALGQGPEFLTYFQNEAQLDKSGLPSDRFFAERPEGSVSTLKIQRTQQEDSAVYLCASSLGQVLETQYFGPGTRLLVL.

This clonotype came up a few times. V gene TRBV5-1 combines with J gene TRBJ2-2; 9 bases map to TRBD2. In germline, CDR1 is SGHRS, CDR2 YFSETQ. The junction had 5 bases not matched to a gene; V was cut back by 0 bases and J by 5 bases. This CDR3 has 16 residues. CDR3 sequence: CASSLEGLAGTGELFF. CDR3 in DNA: TGCGCCAGCAGCTTGGAGGGGCTAGCGGGAACCGGGGAGCTGTTTTTT.

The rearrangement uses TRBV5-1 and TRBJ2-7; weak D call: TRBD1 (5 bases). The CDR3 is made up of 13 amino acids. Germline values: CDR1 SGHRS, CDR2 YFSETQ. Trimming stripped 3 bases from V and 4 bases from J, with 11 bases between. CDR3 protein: CASSSWGGYEQYF. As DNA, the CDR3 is TGCGCCAGCAGCTCTTGGGGCGGTTACGAGCAGTACTTC.

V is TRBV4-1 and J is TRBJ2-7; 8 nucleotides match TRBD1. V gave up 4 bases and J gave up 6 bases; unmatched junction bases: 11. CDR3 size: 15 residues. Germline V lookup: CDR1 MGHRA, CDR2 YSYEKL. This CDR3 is CASSREGQGVGEQYF. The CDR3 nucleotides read TGCGCCAGCAGCCGGGAAGGACAGGGAGTCGGCGAGCAGTACTTC.

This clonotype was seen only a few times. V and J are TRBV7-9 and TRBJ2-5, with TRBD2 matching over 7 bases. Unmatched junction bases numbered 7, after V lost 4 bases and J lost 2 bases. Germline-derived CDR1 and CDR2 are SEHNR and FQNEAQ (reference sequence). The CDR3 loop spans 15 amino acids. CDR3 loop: CASSSGEGPQETQYF. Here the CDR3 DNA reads TGTGCCAGCAGCTCCGGGGAGGGGCCTCAAGAGACCCAGTACTTC.

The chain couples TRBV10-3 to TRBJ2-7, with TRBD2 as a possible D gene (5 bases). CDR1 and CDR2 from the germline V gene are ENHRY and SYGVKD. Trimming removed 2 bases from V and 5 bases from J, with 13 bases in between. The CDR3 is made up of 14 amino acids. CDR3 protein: CAISEEAGWDEQYF. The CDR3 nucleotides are TGTGCCATCAGTGAGGAGGCGGGTTGGGACGAGCAGTACTTC.

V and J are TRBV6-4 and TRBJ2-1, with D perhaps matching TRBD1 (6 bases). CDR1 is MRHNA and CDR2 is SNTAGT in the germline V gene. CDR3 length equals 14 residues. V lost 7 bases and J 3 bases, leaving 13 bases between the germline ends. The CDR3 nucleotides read TGTGCCAGCATAGACAGGCGAAACTACAATGAGCAGTTCTTC. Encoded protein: CASIDRRNYNEQFF.

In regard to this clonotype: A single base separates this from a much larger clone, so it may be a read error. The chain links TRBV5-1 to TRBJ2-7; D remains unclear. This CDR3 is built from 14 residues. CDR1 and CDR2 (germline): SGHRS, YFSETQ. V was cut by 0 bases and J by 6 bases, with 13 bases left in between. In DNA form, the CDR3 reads TGCGCCAGCAGCTTGGCCGGCCTTCCGAGCGAGCAGTACTTC. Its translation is CASSLAGLPSEQYF.

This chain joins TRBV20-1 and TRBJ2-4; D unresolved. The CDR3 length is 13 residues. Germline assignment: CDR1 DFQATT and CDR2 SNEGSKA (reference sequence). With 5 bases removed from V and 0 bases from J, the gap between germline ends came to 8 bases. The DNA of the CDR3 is TGCAGTGCTTCGAATACAGCCAAAAACATTCAGTACTTC. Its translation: CSASNTAKNIQYF.

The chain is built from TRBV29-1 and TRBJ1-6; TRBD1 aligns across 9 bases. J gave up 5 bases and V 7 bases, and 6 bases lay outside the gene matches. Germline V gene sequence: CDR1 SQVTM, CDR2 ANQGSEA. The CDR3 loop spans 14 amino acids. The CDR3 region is CSELQGANNSPLHF. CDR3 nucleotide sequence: TGCAGCGAGCTACAGGGGGCGAATAATTCACCCCTCCACTTT.

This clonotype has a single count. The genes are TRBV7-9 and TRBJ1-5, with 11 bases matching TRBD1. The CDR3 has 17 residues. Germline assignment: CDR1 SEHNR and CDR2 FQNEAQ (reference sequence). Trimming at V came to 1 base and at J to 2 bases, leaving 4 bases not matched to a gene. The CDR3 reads CASSLGTGGSGNQPQHF. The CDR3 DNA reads TGTGCCAGCAGCTTAGGGACAGGGGGCAGTGGCAATCAGCCCCAGCATTTT.

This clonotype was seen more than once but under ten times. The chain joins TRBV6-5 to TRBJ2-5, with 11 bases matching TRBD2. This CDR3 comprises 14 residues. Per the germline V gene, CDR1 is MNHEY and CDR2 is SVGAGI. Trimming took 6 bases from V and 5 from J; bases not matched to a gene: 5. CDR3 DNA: TGTGCCAGCAGGCCCCTAGCGGGAGGTGAGACCCAGTACTTC. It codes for CASRPLAGGETQYF.

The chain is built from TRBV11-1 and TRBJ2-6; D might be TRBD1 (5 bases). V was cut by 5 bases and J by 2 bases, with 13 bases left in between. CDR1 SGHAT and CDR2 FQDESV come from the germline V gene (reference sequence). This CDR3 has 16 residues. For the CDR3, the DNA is TGTGCCAGCAGCCTCCAGGGCCGTCCTGGGGCCAACGTCCTGACTTTC. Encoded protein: CASSLQGRPGANVLTF.